The 2 T cell receptor beta chains reported below all come from one sample, sequenced in a study of low-dose radiotherapy and immunotherapy resistance in tumors. Primers used for first-strand cDNA, a TRAV- and TRBV-specific set, covered both alpha and beta chains. Both a constant-region primer and a V-primer adapter served to amplify TCRs across 20 PCR cycles. TCRdb re-called the reads through MiXCR, storing one row per CDR3 protein. Seen here are about 9,800 distinct CDR3 sequences, about 68% observed once, and the top ten hold more than 1.4%. The receptor source for this set is a human donor with advanced metastatic prostate, ovarian, gallbladder or colorectal cancer (not recorded which). This table probably holds off-target reads from a library built for another chain.

This sequence joins TRBV5-6 and TRBJ1-2, with D uncertain. The V gene lost 3 bases and the J gene lost 8 bases, with 11 bases spanning the gap. Germline CDR1 reads SGHDT; CDR2 reads YYEEEE. The length of the CDR3 is 12 residues. The CDR3: CASSSSAVGYTF. The CDR3 DNA is TGTGCCAGCAGCTCATCAGCAGTCGGCTACACCTTC.

The genes are TRBV9 and TRBJ2-7; TRBD2 might be the D (5 bases). The CDR3 is 16 amino acids. Germline CDR1 and CDR2: SGDLS and YYNGEE. V shed 0 bases and J shed 1 base, with 14 bases lying between them. CDR3 region: CASSVGAGGSSYEQYF. CDR3 sequence (DNA): TGTGCCAGCAGCGTAGGGGCAGGAGGATCATCCTACGAGCAGTACTTC. The entire variable domain, with the rest obtained from reference TRBV9 and TRBJ2-7, is as follows: DSGVTQTPKHLITATGQRVTLRCSPRSGDLSVYWYQQSLDQGLQFLIQYYNGEERAKGNILERFSAQQFPDLHSELNLSSLELGDSALYFCASSVGAGGSSYEQYFGPGTRLTVT.